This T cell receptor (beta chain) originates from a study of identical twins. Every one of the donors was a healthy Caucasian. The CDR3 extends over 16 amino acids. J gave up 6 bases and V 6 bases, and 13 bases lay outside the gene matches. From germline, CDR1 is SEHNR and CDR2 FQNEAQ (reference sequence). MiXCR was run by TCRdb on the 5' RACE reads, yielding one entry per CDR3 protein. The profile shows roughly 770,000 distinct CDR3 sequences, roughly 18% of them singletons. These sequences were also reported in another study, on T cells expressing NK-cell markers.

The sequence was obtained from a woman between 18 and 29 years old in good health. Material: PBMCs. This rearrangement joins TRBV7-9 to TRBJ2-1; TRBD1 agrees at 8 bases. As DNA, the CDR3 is TGTGCCAGCAGGAAAACCGGGACAGGACTCACCAATGAGCAGTTCTTC. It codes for CASRKTGTGLTNEQFF.